This T cell receptor (beta chain) was documented in a study of blood T cell repertoires in COVID-19. Generated by immunoSEQ multiplex PCR, the TCRdb table keeps only in-frame clones and is missing some. The data hold about 160,000 clones, with about 85% observed a single time. Per the germline V gene, CDR1 is SGHTA and CDR2 is FQGTGA. The CDR3 is 16 amino acids. Trimming at V came to 5 bases and at J to 1 base, leaving 8 bases not matched to a gene. The receptor was isolated from a woman aged 45-59 years who had recovered from COVID-19. The gene calls are TRBV7-3 and TRBJ2-1; 7 bases map to TRBD1. Sequencing was done on a sample of PBMCs or T cells enriched from blood (not recorded which). CDR3 sequence reads: CASSPNGQASYNEQFF. Here the CDR3 DNA reads TGTGCCAGCAGCCCGAATGGACAGGCTTCCTACAATGAGCAGTTCTTC. Supplemented by reference TRBV7-3 and TRBJ2-1, the full variable domain reads GAGVSQTPSNKVTEKGKYVELRCDPISGHTALYWYRQSLGQGPEFLIYFQGTGAADDSGLPNDRFFAVRPEGSVSTLKIQRTERGDSAVYLCASSPNGQASYNEQFFGPGTRLTVL.